The source of this TCR beta chain is a study of OX40 agonist ivuxolimab in advanced cancers. Per germline, CDR1 GTSNPN and CDR2 SVGIG (reference sequence). CDR3 length: 15 residues. V lost 3 bases, J lost 6 bases, and 15 bases lay in between. This table comes from immunoSEQ multiplex PCR, and its TCRdb copy is limited to in-frame clones, with some not included. The data hold 55,000 to 75,000 clones, with 80% to 90% observed a single time. This clonotype was sampled from an adult with an advanced solid tumor such as melanoma, head and neck, liver or kidney cancer. V and J are TRBV30 and TRBJ1-6; no definite D call. The specimen was CD4+ or CD8+ T cells sorted from blood, collected in a trial of the OX40 agonist ivuxolimab. CDR3 DNA: TGTGCCTGGAGCTCGGGCAAATCTTTTAATTCACCCCTCCACTTT. Residues: CAWSSGKSFNSPLHF.